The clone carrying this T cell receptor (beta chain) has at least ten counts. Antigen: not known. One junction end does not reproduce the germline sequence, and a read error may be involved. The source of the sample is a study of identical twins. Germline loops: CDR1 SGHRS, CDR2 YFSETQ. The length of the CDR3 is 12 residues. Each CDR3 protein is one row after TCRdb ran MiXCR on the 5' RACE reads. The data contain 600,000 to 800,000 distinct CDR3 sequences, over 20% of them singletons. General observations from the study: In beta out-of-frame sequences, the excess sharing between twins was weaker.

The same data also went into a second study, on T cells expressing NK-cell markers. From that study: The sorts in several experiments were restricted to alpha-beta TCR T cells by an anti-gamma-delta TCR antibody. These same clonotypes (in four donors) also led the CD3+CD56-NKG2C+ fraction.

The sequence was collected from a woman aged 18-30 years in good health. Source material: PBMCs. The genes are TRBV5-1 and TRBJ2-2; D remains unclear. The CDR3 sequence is CASSFNTGELFF. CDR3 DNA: TGTGCCAGCAGTTTTAACACCGGGGAGCTGTTTTTT.